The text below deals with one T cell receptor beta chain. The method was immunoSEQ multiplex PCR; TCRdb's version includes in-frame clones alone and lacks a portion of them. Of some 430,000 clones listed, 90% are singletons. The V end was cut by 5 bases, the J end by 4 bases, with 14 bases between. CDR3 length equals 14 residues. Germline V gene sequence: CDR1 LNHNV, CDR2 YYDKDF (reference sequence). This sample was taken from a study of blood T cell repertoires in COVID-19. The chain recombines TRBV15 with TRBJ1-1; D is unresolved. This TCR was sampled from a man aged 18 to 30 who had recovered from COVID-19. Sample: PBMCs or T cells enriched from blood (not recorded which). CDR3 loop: CATSLELAGTEAFF. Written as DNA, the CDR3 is TGTGCCACCAGCCTAGAGCTAGCAGGCACTGAAGCTTTCTTT.